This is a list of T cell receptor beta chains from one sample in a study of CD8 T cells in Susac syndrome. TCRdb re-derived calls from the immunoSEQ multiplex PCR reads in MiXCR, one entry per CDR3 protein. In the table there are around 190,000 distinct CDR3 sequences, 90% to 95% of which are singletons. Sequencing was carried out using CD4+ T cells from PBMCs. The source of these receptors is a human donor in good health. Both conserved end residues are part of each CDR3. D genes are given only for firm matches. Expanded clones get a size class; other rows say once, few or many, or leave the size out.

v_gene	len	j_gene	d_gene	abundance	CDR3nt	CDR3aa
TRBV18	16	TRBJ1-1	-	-	TGTGCCAGCTCACCTCTCGCGGGACGGGGAAGCACTGAAGCTTTCTTT	CASSPLAGRGSTEAFF
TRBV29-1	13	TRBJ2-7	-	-	TGCAGCGTTGAAGGAAAACGGAGCTACGAGCAGTACTTC	CSVEGKRSYEQYF
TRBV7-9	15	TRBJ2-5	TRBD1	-	TGTGCCAGCAGCCCAGGGGACAGGGGAGGAGAGACCCAGTACTTC	CASSPGDRGGETQYF
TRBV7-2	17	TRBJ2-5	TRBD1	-	TGTGCCAGCAGCTCAAGACAGGGGGGGGTACTGCAAGAGACCCAGTACTTC	CASSSRQGGVLQETQYF
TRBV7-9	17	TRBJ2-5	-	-	TGTGCCAGCAGCTTAGGGAGGCGGGCGAGGCGGCAAGAGACCCAGTACTTC	CASSLGRRARRQETQYF
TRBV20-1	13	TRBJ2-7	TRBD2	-	TGCAGTGCTGGGACGACTAGCGGGCCTCGTCTGTACTTC	CSAGTTSGPRLYF
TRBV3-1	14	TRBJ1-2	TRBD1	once	TGTGCCAGCAGCCAAGAGTCCGGGACAGGAGGCTACACCTTC	CASSQESGTGGYTF
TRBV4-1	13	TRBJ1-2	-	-	TGCGCCAGCAGCCAACTCTTCCTAGGGGCAGCCGACTTC	CASSQLFLGAADF
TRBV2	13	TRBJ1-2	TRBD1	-	TGTGCCATACAACAGGGGGACCACTATGGCTACACCTTC	CAIQQGDHYGYTF
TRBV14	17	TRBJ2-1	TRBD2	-	TGTGCCAGCAGCGTAGACTCAGCGGGAGGGAACGACAATGAGCAGTTCTTC	CASSVDSAGGNDNEQFF
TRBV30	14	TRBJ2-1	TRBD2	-	TGTGCCTGGACCGACCTAGCGGGGGGAAATGAGCAGTTCTTC	CAWTDLAGGNEQFF
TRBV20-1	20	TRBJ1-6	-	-	TGCAGTGCTGGAGCAGGGGACGTCGGAATATCGAGCTCCTATAATTCACCCCTCCACTTT	CSAGAGDVGISSSYNSPLHF
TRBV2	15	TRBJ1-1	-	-	TGTGCCAGCAGTGAACGCGGGCAAGGGAACACTGAAGCTTTCTTT	CASSERGQGNTEAFF
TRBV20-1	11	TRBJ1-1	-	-	TGCAGTGCCCTAAGGTCCTCCGAAGCTTTCTTT	CSALRSSEAFF
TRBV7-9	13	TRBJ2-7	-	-	TGTGCCAGCAGCGGTGGGTCTTCTGGCGAGCAGTACTTC	CASSGGSSGEQYF
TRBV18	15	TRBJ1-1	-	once	TGTGCCAGCTCACCACGGGCGACCAGGAACACTGAAGCTTTCTTT	CASSPRATRNTEAFF
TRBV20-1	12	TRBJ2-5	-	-	TGCAGTGCTAGAGCGGCCCAAGAGACCCAGTACTTC	CSARAAQETQYF
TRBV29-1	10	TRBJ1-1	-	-	TGCAGCGTGCAGGGAGCTGAAGCTTTCTTT	CSVQGAEAFF
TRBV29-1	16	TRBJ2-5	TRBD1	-	TGCAGCGTTGAAGACCCACGGACAGGGTTCGGAGAGACCCAGTACTTC	CSVEDPRTGFGETQYF
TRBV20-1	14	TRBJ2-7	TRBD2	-	TGCAGTGCTATTAGCGGGGGGGAGACCTACGAGCAGTACTTC	CSAISGGETYEQYF
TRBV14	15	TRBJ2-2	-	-	TGTGCCAGCAGCCAATTGAGGGCTCGCACCGGGGAGCTGTTTTTT	CASSQLRARTGELFF
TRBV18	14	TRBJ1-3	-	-	TGTGCCAGCTCACCTAACGACTCTGGAAACACCATATATTTT	CASSPNDSGNTIYF
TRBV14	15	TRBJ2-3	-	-	TGTGCCAGCAGCCAAGATTGGGGGTTCACAGATACGCAGTATTTT	CASSQDWGFTDTQYF
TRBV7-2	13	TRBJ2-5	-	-	TGTGCCAGCAGCCCTGGGGGCAGGCGGACCCAGTACTTC	CASSPGGRRTQYF
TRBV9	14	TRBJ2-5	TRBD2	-	TGTGCCAGCAGCGTACTAGCGGGGGATGAGACCCAGTACTTC	CASSVLAGDETQYF
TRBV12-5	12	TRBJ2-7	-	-	TGTGCTAGTGGTTTGACCGAGATGCGGCAGTACTTC	CASGLTEMRQYF
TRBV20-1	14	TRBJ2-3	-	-	TGCAGTGCTAGAGATGGAATTACCACAGATACGCAGTATTTT	CSARDGITTDTQYF
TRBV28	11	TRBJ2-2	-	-	TGTGCCAGCAGTCCCGAGCGGGAGCTGTTTTTT	CASSPERELFF
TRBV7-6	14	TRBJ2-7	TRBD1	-	TGTGCCAGCAGCCGGGACAGGGCTTCCTACGAGCAGTACTTC	CASSRDRASYEQYF
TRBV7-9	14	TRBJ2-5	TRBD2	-	TGTGCCAGCAGCCGGACTAGCGGGGAAGGGACCCAGTACTTC	CASSRTSGEGTQYF
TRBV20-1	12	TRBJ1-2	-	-	TGCAGTGCTAGAGCGGGAGGAGATGGCTACACCTTC	CSARAGGDGYTF
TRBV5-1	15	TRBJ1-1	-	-	TGCGCCAGCAGCTTGGCCCCCAGTGGGAACACTGAAGCTTTCTTT	CASSLAPSGNTEAFF
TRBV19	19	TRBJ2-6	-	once	TGTGCCAGTAGTCTGGGTCCAGTCAGGGCCACCTCTGGGGCCAACGTCCTGACTTTC	CASSLGPVRATSGANVLTF
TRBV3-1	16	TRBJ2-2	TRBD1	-	TGTGCCAGCAGCCCCCGGGACAGGGGATACACCGGGGAGCTGTTTTTT	CASSPRDRGYTGELFF